This T cell receptor beta chain came from a study of cytomegalovirus exposure and HLA in healthy donors. PCR involved 60 Vbeta and 13 Jbeta primers. Clones were sequenced by immunoSEQ multiplex PCR, and TCRdb holds only the in-frame ones, with some missing. The table shows fewer than 250,000 clones, with over 75% occurring only once. Study-wide results and limits: Another analysis was done later, and it associated 16,951 TCR beta sequences with HLA alleles at 0.05 false discovery rate. Earlier analysis yielded a pattern in which most TCR beta V segments were productive about 87% or about 30% of the time.

Regarding this clone: The antigen remains unidentified.

V dropped 0 bases and J dropped 1; count of bases not matched to a gene: 5. The CDR3 has 16 amino acids. The germline CDR1 and CDR2 sequences are SGHRS and YFSETQ. The TCR originated in a woman aged 45-65 years in good health and CMV-seropositive. J is TRBJ2-7 and V is TRBV5-1, with 9 bases matching TRBD2. The sample was PBMCs. In nucleotides, the CDR3 is TGCGCCAGCAGCTTGGATGGCGGGGGGGCATCCTACGAGCAGTACTTC. It encodes CASSLDGGGASYEQYF.